This TCR beta chain comes out of a study of technical replicates of blood from several donors. Sequencing was performed with immunoSEQ multiplex PCR; in TCRdb, only in-frame clones are kept and a portion is missing. Found here are tens of thousands of clones, approximately 90% of them singletons; the top ten hold about 0.4%. Per germline, CDR1 SGDLS and CDR2 YYNGEE. V was clipped by 4 bases and J by 5 bases, with 18 bases between them. This CDR3 is built from 15 residues. Sequencing was performed on T cells isolated from PBMCs. The chain recombines TRBV9 with TRBJ1-1; D gene ambiguous. The receptor was derived from a human donor in good health. The CDR3 nucleotides are TGTGCCAGCAGCCAATACTCAGGAGGGCCTACTGAAGCTTTCTTT. This translates into CASSQYSGGPTEAFF. The full variable domain, completed using reference TRBV9 and TRBJ1-1, is DSGVTQTPKHLITATGQRVTLRCSPRSGDLSVYWYQQSLDQGLQFLIQYYNGEERAKGNILERFSAQQFPDLHSELNLSSLELGDSALYFCASSQYSGGPTEAFFGQGTRLTVV.